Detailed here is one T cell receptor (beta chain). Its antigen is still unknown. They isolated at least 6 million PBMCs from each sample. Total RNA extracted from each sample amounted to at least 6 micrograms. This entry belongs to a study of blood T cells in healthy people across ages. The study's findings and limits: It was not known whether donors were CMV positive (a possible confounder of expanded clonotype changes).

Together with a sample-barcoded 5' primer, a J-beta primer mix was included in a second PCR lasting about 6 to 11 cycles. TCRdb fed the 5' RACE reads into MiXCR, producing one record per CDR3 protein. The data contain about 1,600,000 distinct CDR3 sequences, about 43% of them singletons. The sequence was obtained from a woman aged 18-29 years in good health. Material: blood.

The DNA of the CDR3 is TGTGCCAGCAGCCAAGGGTCGCTAGTTTTAACAGATACGCAGTATTTT. The encoded protein is CASSQGSLVLTDTQYF. The genes are TRBV3-1 and TRBJ2-3; D remains ambiguous. CDR1 and CDR2 from the germline V gene are LGHDT and YNNKEL (reference sequence). CDR3 size: 16 residues. Trimming left V 1 base short and J 3 bases short, with 14 bases between.